This TCR beta chain was recorded in a study of PD-1 blockade in mismatch repair-deficient tumors. Study overall: Patients had approximately 12 mismatch repair-deficient cancer types, all previously treated and progressing.

All patients were mismatch repair deficient, assessed by either PCR or immunohistochemistry. TCRs were sequenced from a few patients responding to pembrolizumab. A word on this clone: Antigen unknown.

Produced via immunoSEQ multiplex PCR; TCRdb's table is partial and in-frame only. The sample holds 100,000 to 150,000 clones; about 88% are singletons and the top ten take approximately 13%. Overall study findings and caveats: After pembrolizumab, tumor-resident clones rose rapidly, then generally contracted before radiologic responses.

CDR3 length equals 12 residues. Trimming shortened V by 8 bases and J by 4 bases, and 9 bases separated the two germline ends. CDR1 and CDR2 from the germline V gene are MNHEY and SVGAGI. The specimen was peripheral blood, collected 44 weeks after starting pembrolizumab. The chain employs TRBV6-5 and TRBJ2-1; D might be TRBD2 (5 bases). This receptor was identified in an adult with mismatch repair-deficient cancer. The CDR3 DNA sequence: TGTGCCAGCCGGCGGACTTACAATGAGCAGTTCTTC. This gives the protein CASRRTYNEQFF.